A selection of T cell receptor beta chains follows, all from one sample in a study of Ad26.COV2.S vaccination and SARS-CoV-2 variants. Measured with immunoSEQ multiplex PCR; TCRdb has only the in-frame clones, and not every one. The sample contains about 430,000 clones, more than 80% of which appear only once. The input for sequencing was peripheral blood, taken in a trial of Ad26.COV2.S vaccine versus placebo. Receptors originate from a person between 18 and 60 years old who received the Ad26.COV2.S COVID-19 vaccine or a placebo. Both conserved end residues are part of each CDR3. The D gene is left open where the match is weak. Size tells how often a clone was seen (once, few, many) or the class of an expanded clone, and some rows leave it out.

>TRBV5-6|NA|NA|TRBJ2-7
TGTGCCAGCAGCTTGCTTTCGGGATACGAGCAGTACTTC
CASSLLSGYEQYF
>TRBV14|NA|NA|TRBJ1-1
TGTGCCAGCAGCCACAAAGGGAACACTGAAGCTTTCTTT
CASSHKGNTEAFF
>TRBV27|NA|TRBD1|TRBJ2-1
TGTGCCAGCAGTGACTGGACAGGAATAGATGGGCATGAGCAGTTCTTC
CASSDWTGIDGHEQFF
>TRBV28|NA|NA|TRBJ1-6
TGTGCCAGCAGTTCCTCGGGCCAAGGAAATTCACCCCTCCACTTT
CASSSSGQGNSPLHF
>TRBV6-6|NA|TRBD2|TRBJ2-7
TGTGCCAGCAGTCAACACCGAGGTACGGGACTAGCGGGGGGGAGAGGAGCCTACGAGCAGTACTTC
CASSQHRGTGLAGGRGAYEQYF
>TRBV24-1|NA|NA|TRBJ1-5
TGTGCCACCAGTGACGGCAATCAGCCCCAGCATTTT
CATSDGNQPQHF
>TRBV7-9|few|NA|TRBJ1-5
TGTGCCAGCAGCTCGGCCCATAGCAATCAGCCCCAGCATTTT
CASSSAHSNQPQHF
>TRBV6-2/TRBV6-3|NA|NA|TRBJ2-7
TGTGCCAGCAGTCAAGGAGGGGGCTTCTACGAGCAGTACTTC
CASSQGGGFYEQYF
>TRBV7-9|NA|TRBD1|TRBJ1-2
TGTGCCAGCAGCTTAGGGGACAGGGGGCTTGGCTACACCTTC
CASSLGDRGLGYTF
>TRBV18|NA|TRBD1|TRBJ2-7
TGTGCCAGCTCGCGCACCGGGACAGGGGGCTACGAGCAGTACTTC
CASSRTGTGGYEQYF
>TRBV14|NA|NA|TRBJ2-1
TGTGCCAGCAGCCAAGATTACCTATATGAGCAGTTCTTC
CASSQDYLYEQFF
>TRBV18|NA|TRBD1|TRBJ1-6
TGTGCCAGCTCAACAGCGACAGGGCCAGATAATTCACCCCTCCACTTT
CASSTATGPDNSPLHF
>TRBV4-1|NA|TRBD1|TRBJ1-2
TGCGCCAGCAGCCTACAGGGGGGCTATGGCTACACCTTC
CASSLQGGYGYTF
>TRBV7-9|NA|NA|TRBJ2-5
TGTGCCAGCAGCTTCATATCAGGGGCCGTGGGAGTGGAGACCCAGTACTTC
CASSFISGAVGVETQYF
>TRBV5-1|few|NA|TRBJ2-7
TGCGCCAGCAGTCCGAATCGGTTCTACGAGCAGTACTTC
CASSPNRFYEQYF
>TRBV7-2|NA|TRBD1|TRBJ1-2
TGTGCCAGCAGGCCGTGGGGCGGGCAGGGGGCTTATGGCTACACCTTC
CASRPWGGQGAYGYTF
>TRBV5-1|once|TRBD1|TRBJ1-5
TGCGCCAGCAGCTTGGGACTGGGACAGGGATCCAATCAGCCCCAGCATTTT
CASSLGLGQGSNQPQHF
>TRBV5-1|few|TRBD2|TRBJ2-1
TGCGCCAGCAGAGGAAGGAGACTAGCGGGCTACAATGAGCAGTTCTTC
CASRGRRLAGYNEQFF
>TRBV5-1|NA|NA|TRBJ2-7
TGCGCCAGCAGCTTGGCCACCGCCCACGAGCAGTACTTC
CASSLATAHEQYF
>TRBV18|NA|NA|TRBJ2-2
TGTGCCAGCTCACCACAGGGGTTGTACGGGGAGCTGTTTTTT
CASSPQGLYGELFF
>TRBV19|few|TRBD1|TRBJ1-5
TGTGCCAGTAGTGCCCGGGACAGGGGGCGCAATCAGCCCCAGCATTTT
CASSARDRGRNQPQHF
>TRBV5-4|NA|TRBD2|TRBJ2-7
TGTGCCAGCAGCTTGGTTTGGGACGGAGCGGGGGAGCAGTACTTC
CASSLVWDGAGEQYF